This T cell receptor beta chain comes out of a study of human T cells and chemical hapten exposure. The V and J ends lost 0 bases and 0 bases respectively, with 11 bases between them. Germline V gene sequence: CDR1 SGHRS, CDR2 YFSETQ. This CDR3 region has 16 residues. This clonotype was found a few times. As for time point: patch test 2, 6 weeks after DPC sensitization. Indicated treatment: therapeutic diphenylcyclopropenone sensitization with weekly scalp DPC. TCRdb fed the RACE reads into MiXCR, producing one record per CDR3 protein. This table has 350,000 to 400,000 distinct CDR3 sequences, about 6.3% appearing once.

The sequence was obtained from a woman younger than 30 with alopecia areata. Some clones in this sample may be carry-over from other donors' samples. Sequencing used whole blood, obtained in connection with sensitization to the hapten diphenylcyclopropenone (DPC). This chain links TRBV5-1 with TRBJ2-3; the D gene is possibly TRBD1 (6 bases). The CDR3 region has the DNA TGCGCCAGCAGCTTGGCTGCAGGGGCAAGCACAGATACGCAGTATTTT. Its translation: CASSLAAGASTDTQYF.